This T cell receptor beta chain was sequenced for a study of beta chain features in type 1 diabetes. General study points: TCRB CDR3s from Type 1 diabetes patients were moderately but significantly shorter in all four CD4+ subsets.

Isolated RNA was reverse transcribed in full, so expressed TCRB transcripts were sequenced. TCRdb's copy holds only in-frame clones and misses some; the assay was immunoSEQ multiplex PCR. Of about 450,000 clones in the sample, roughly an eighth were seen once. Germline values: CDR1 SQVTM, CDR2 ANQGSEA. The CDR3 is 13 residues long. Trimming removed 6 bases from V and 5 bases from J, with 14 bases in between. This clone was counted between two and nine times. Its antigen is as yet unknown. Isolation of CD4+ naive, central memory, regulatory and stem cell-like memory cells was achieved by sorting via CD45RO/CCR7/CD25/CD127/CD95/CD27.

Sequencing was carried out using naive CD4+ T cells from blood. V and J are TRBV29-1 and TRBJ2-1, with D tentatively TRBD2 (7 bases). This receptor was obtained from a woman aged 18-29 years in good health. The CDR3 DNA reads TGCAGCGTGGCCCCGGGGGGCCACAATGAGCAGTTCTTC. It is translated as CSVAPGGHNEQFF.